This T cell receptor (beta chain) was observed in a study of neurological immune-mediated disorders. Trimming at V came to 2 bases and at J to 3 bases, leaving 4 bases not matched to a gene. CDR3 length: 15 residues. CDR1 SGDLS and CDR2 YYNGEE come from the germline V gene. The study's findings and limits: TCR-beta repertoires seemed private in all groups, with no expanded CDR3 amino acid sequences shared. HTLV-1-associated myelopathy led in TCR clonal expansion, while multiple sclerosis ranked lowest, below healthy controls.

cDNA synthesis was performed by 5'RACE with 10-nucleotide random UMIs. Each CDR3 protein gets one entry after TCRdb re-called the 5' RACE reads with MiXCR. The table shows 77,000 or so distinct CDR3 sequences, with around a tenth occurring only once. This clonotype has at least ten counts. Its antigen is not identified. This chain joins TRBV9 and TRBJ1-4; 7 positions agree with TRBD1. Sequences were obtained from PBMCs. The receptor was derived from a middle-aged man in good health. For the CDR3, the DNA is TGTGCCAGCAGCGTGGGACAGCTCTCTAATGAAAAACTGTTTTTT. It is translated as CASSVGQLSNEKLFF.